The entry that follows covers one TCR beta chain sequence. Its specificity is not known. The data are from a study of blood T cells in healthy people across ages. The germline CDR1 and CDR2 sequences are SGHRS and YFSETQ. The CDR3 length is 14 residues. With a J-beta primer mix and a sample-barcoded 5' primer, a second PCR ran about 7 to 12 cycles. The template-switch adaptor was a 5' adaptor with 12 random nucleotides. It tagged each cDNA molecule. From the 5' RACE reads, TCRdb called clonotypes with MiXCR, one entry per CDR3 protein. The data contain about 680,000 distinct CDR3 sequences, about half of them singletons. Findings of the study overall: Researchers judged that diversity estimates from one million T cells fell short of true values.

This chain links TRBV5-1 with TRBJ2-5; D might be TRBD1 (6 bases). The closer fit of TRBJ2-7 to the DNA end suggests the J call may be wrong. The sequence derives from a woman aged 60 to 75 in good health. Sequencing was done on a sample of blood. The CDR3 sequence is CASSLDRAIHEQYF. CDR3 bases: TGCGCCAGCAGCTTGGACAGGGCTATTCACGAGCAGTACTTC.